The 8 T cell receptor beta chains below all came from one sample that was sequenced in a study of blood T cell repertoires in COVID-19. Method: immunoSEQ multiplex PCR; TCRdb's copy keeps in-frame clones and lacks some. The sample has around 100,000 clones, roughly 85% seen once. The material sequenced was peripheral blood. The receptor set was obtained from a woman in her 70s with acute or convalescent COVID-19.

This clone has only one observation. The chain has TRBV27 and TRBJ1-5; 11 nucleotides match TRBD1. This CDR3 is built from 18 residues. The J segment lost 4 bases and the V segment lost 4 bases, leaving 12 bases of the junction unmatched. The germline CDR1 and CDR2 sequences are MNHEY and SMNVEV (reference sequence). CDR3 DNA sequence: TGTGCCAGCAGTTCGTCCGGGACAGGGGGTCCAAGGAATCAGCCCCAGCATTTT. Its translation: CASSSSGTGGPRNQPQHF.

A few counts support this clone. The chain is built from TRBV6-5 and TRBJ1-6; D ambiguous. This CDR3 comprises 13 residues. Looked up from germline, CDR1 is MNHEY and CDR2 is SVGAGI. V was cut by 7 bases and J by 9 bases, with 13 bases left in between. CDR3: CASTNSVISPLHF. In DNA, the CDR3 is TGTGCCAGCACGAACTCGGTAATTTCACCCCTCCACTTT.

This rearrangement joins TRBV6-4 to TRBJ1-1; possible D gene TRBD1, 5 bases. This CDR3 spans 13 amino acids. V shed 6 bases and J shed 0 bases, with 8 bases lying between them. Germline lookup yields CDR1 MRHNA and CDR2 SNTAGT. Written as DNA, the CDR3 is TGTGCCAGCAGGGGGGGAATGAACACTGAAGCTTTCTTT. This encodes CASRGGMNTEAFF.

The rearrangement links TRBV12-3 or TRBV12-4 to TRBJ2-2; D is ambiguous. V was cut by 2 bases and J by 3 bases, with 4 bases left in between. CDR3 size: 13 residues. CDR3 nucleotides: TGTGCCAGCAGTTTATCGTACACCGGGGAGCTGTTTTTT. This encodes CASSLSYTGELFF.

The chain is built from TRBV5-1 and TRBJ2-1; 9 bases agree with TRBD1. In germline, CDR1 is SGHRS, CDR2 YFSETQ. This CDR3 has 15 residues. The ends lost 3 bases at V and 5 bases at J; junction bases unmatched: 6. CDR3 DNA: TGCGCCAGCAGCTCCGGGACAGGGATCAACAATGAGCAGTTCTTC. It specifies CASSSGTGINNEQFF. The full variable domain, completed using reference TRBV5-1 and TRBJ2-1, is KAGVTQTPRYLIKTRGQQVTLSCSPISGHRSVSWYQQTPGQGLQFLFEYFSETQRNKGNFPGRFSGRQFSNSRSEMNVSTLELGDSALYLCASSSGTGINNEQFFGPGTRLTVL.

This clone has a single count. This chain links TRBV25-1 with TRBJ2-2; 12 nucleotides match TRBD1. The CDR3 totals 16 residues. CDR1 is MGHDK, CDR2 SYGVNS, per germline. Trimming at V came to 1 base and at J to 6 bases, leaving 3 bases not matched to a gene. The CDR3 spells CASSELGTGGSGELFF. Here the CDR3 DNA reads TGTGCCAGCAGTGAATTGGGGACAGGGGGCTCCGGGGAGCTGTTTTTT.

The chain links TRBV19 to TRBJ2-3; D is perhaps TRBD2 (5 bases). Germline loops: CDR1 LNHDA, CDR2 SQIVND (reference sequence). CDR3 size: 14 residues. V gave up 0 bases and J gave up 14 bases, with 18 bases separating them. The chain's CDR3 is CASSIDQWEQPTYF. The CDR3 region has the DNA TGTGCCAGTAGTATAGATCAGTGGGAGCAACCCACGTATTTT.

The chain uses TRBV7-8 and TRBJ2-7; D unclear. V lost 0 bases and J 3 bases, leaving 12 bases between the germline ends. The germline V gene has CDR1 SGHVS and CDR2 FQNEAQ. This CDR3 is 15 amino acids long. The CDR3 bases are TGTGCCAGCAGCTTAGCGAGCCGGGTTAGCTACGAGCAGTACGTC. This gives the protein CASSLASRVSYEQYV.